What follows is one T cell receptor (beta chain) and its context. This sample stems from a study of blood T cell repertoires in COVID-19. The overall study: Spain, Italy and the United States supplied samples that represented acute and convalescent COVID-19.

Libraries were prepared by immunoSEQ multiplex PCR; TCRdb keeps only in-frame clonotypes and omits some of them. This table holds around 200,000 clones, roughly four fifths found once. V was trimmed by 5 bases and J by 7 bases, leaving 9 bases between them. Germline V gene data show CDR1 as WSHSY and CDR2 as SAAADI. CDR3 length equals 12 residues. The V gene is TRBV10-2, the J gene TRBJ2-1, with a weak D call TRBD2 (5 bases). Sequenced input: PBMCs or T cells enriched from blood (not recorded which). The sequence came from a man between 40 and 49 years old who had recovered from COVID-19. The CDR3 nucleotides read TGCGCCAGCAGTTCCCCGGGGAATGAGCAGTTCTTC. Translation gives CASSSPGNEQFF.